The 5 T cell receptor beta chains reported below all come from one sample, sequenced in a study of blood T cell repertoires in COVID-19. The method was immunoSEQ multiplex PCR; TCRdb's version includes in-frame clones alone and lacks a portion of them. The sample shows roughly 150,000 clones, about 85% of them seen only once. Sequencing was performed on peripheral blood. All receptors come from a woman of 80 years or more with COVID-19, enrolled during active disease.

The V and J genes are TRBV11-2 and TRBJ2-3; D perhaps matches TRBD2 (6 bases). CDR1 is SGHAT and CDR2 is FQNNGV in the germline V gene. V was cut by 5 bases and J by 0 bases, with 12 bases left in between. The CDR3 sequence is 15 residues long. Here the CDR3 DNA reads TGTGCCAGCAGCCCATGGGGGACTAGCACAGATACGCAGTATTTT. It specifies CASSPWGTSTDTQYF.

The rearrangement uses TRBV5-1 and TRBJ2-3; maybe TRBD1 (6 bases). CDR1 and CDR2 from the germline V gene are SGHRS and YFSETQ. CDR3 length: 15 residues. V was shortened by 4 bases and J by 6 bases, with 18 bases between the two germline ends. CDR3 sequence reads: CASSPRDTSVDTQYF. CDR3 DNA: TGCGCCAGCAGCCCCCGGGACACCTCAGTGGATACGCAGTATTTT. Together with reference TRBV5-1 and TRBJ2-3, the CDR3 gives the full variable domain: KAGVTQTPRYLIKTRGQQVTLSCSPISGHRSVSWYQQTPGQGLQFLFEYFSETQRNKGNFPGRFSGRQFSNSRSEMNVSTLELGDSALYLCASSPRDTSVDTQYFGPGTRLTVL.

This chain connects TRBV7-3 to TRBJ2-2; D may be TRBD1 (6 bases). The CDR3 has 13 amino acids. Germline lookup yields CDR1 SGHTA and CDR2 FQGTGA. Trimming pared 5 bases from V and 5 bases from J, leaving 9 bases between. The CDR3 DNA reads TGTGCCAGCAGCCAAGGACAGACCGGGGAGCTGTTTTTT. It codes for CASSQGQTGELFF.

V is TRBV3-1 (or the pseudogene TRBV3-2) and J is TRBJ2-3; D uncertain. Trimming shortened V by 0 bases and J by 1 base, and 14 bases separated the two germline ends. From germline, CDR1 is LGHDT and CDR2 YNNKEL (reference sequence). The CDR3 has 17 residues. DNA for the CDR3: TGTGCCAGCAGCCAAGAAGGAGCAGTGACTGGCACAGATACGCAGTATTTT. As protein: CASSQEGAVTGTDTQYF.

The chain joins TRBV6-1 to TRBJ1-4, with a weak D call TRBD1 (5 bases). V was clipped by 1 base and J by 1 base, with 13 bases between them. Germline values: CDR1 MNHNS, CDR2 SASEGT. The CDR3 has 17 amino acids. CDR3 coding DNA: TGTGCCAGCAGTGAAGGGACCACCGGGGGAACTAATGAAAAACTGTTTTTT. Translating gives CASSEGTTGGTNEKLFF.